Here is one T cell receptor (beta chain) with its context. The data were produced by immunoSEQ multiplex PCR, yet TCRdb's version contains in-frame clones alone and is incomplete. The sample has 2,500,000 or so clones; 93% are singletons. This specimen comes from a study of shared clonotypes between healthy human individuals. In the CD4+ fraction, cells were divided into CD45RA+ naive and CD45RA-negative memory subsets. With V trimmed by 2 bases and J by 0 bases, 7 bases remained unmatched. Germline assignment: CDR1 SGHRS and CDR2 YFSETQ. The CDR3 has 16 residues. Material for sequencing was naive CD4+ T cells from PBMCs. Subset described: CD45RA+ positively selected. This sequence originates from a man between 18 and 35 years old in good health. Some clones in this sample may be carry-over from other donors' samples. The chain carries TRBV5-1 and TRBJ2-5; 7 nucleotides match TRBD1. The CDR3 sequence: CASSLSRTGYQETQYF. DNA for the CDR3: TGCGCCAGCAGCTTATCTAGGACAGGCTACCAAGAGACCCAGTACTTC.